The present T cell receptor (beta chain) was sequenced within a study of blood T cell repertoires in COVID-19. This CDR3 spans 11 amino acids. Germline CDR1 SNHLY, CDR2 FYNNEI. The ends were cut back, 10 bases at V and 8 bases at J, with 14 bases in the middle. Participants were aged about 18 to 90 years, lived in roughly 23 US areas, and enrolled virtually. Among Cohort 3 donors, those recovered had two negative PCRs, clearance, or symptom resolution. Per the authors' pipeline: Amplified reference gene primers provided the basis for estimating nucleated cell counts. The method was immunoSEQ multiplex PCR; TCRdb's version includes in-frame clones alone and lacks a portion of them. The D gene and trimming were derived from the DNA, and the V and J assignments and clone size from that table. The sample lists roughly 170,000 clones, 70% to 90% occurring once.

Sequenced: PBMCs or T cells enriched from blood (not recorded which). This chain links TRBV2 with TRBJ1-2, with D possibly being TRBD1 (6 bases). This clonotype was sampled from a woman aged 45-65 years who had recovered from COVID-19. The DNA for the CDR3 is TGTGCCAACGGACAGAGTTGGGGCTACACCTTC. As protein: CANGQSWGYTF. Full variable domain (missing parts from reference TRBV2 and TRBJ1-2): EPEVTQTPSHQVTQMGQEVILRCVPISNHLYFYWYRQILGQKVEFLVSFYNNEISEKSEIFDDQFSVERPDGSNFTLKIRSTKLEDSAMYFCANGQSWGYTFGSGTRLTVV.